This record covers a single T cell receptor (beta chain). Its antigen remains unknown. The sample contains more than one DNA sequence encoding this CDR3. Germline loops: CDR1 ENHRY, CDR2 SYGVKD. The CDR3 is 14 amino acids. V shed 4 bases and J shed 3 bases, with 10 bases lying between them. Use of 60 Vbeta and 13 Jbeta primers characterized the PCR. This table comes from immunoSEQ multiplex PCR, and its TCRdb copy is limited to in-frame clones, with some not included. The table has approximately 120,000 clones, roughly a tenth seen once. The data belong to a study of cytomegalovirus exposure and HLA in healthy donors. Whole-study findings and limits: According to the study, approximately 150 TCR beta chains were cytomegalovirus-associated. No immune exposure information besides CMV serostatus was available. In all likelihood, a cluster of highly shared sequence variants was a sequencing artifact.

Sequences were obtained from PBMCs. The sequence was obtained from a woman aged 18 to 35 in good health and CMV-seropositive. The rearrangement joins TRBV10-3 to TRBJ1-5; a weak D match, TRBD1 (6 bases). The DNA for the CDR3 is TGTGCCATCAGTGGCCGGGACACCAATCAGCCCCAGCATTTT. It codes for CAISGRDTNQPQHF.